This T cell receptor (beta chain) was observed in a study of monozygotic twins with inflammatory bowel disease. This CDR3 has 13 amino acids. Germline CDR1 and CDR2: ENHRY and SYGVKD. Following a re-call of the 5' RACE reads, TCRdb has one entry per CDR3 protein and lacks DNA. The sample table includes about 160,000 distinct CDR3 sequences. Sequenced sample: blood. The sequence was collected from a human donor with ulcerative colitis or Crohn's disease, or a healthy co-twin of an affected twin (not recorded which). The V gene is TRBV10-3, the J gene TRBJ2-2; TCRdb's D call, TRBD1, is unchecked because there is no DNA. CDR3 sequence reads: CAISVYRSGELFF.